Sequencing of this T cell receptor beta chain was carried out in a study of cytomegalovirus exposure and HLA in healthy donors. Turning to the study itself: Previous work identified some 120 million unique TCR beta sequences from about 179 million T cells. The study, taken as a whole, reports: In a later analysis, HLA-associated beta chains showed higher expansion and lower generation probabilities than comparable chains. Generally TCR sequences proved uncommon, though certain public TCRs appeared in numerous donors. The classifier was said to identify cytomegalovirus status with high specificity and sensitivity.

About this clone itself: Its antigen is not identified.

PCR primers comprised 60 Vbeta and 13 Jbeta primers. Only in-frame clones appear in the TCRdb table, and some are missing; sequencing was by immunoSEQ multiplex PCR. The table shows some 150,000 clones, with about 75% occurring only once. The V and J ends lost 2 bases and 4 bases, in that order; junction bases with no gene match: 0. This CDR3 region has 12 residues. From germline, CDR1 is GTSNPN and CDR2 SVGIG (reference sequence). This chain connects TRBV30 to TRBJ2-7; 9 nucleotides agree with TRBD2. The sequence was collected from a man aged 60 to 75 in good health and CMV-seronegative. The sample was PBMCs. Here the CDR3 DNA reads TGTGCCTGGAGTAGCGGGGGGTACGAGCAGTACTTC. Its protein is CAWSSGGYEQYF.